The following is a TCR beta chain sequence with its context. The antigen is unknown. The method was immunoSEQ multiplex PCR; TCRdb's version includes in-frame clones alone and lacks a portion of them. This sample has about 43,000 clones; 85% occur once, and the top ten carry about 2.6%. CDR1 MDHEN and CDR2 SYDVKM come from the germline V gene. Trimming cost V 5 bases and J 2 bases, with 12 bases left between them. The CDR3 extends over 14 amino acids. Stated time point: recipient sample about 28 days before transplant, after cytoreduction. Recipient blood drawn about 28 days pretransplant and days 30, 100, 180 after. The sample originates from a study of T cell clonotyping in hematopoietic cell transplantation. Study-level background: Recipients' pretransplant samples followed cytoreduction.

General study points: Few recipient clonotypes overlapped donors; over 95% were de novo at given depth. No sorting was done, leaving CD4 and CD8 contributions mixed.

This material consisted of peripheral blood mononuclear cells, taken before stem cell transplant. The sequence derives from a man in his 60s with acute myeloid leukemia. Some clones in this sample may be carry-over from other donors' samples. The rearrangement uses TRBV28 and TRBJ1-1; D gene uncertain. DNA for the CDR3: TGTGCCAGCAGTACCTACCGGGCCAACACTGAAGCTTTCTTT. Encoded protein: CASSTYRANTEAFF.